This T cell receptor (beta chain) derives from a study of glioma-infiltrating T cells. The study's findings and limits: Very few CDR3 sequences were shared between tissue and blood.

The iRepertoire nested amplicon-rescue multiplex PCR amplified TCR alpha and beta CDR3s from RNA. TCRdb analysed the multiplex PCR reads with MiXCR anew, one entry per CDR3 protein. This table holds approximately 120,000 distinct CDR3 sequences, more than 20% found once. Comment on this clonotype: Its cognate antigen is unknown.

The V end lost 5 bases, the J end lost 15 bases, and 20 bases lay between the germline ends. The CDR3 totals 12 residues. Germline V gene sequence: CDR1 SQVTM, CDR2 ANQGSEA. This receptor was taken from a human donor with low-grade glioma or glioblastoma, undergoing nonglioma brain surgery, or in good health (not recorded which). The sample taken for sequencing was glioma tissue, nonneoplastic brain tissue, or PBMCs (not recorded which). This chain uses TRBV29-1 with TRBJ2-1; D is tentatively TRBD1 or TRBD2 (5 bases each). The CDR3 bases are TGCAGCGTTAACCGGGACGGAGTTAATACGTTCTTC. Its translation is CSVNRDGVNTFF.